A selection of T cell receptor beta chains follows, all from one sample in a study of shared clonotypes between healthy human individuals. Assay: immunoSEQ multiplex PCR; the TCRdb copy retains only in-frame clones and omits some. Among about 2.4 million clones listed, roughly 92% were seen once. Input material: naive CD4+ T cells sorted from blood. These receptors were collected from a man younger than 35 in good health. CDR3s include the opening cysteine and the closing phenylalanine or tryptophan. A D gene is named only where the DNA matches it firmly. Rows give clone size only sometimes, using once, few, many, or a class for an expanded clone.

size	V	D	J	DNA	CDR3
-	TRBV5-1	-	TRBJ1-6	TGCGCCAGCAGCTTCGACGGGGGTTCACCCCTCCACTTT	CASSFDGGSPLHF
-	TRBV15	TRBD2	TRBJ2-7	TGTGCCACCAGCAGAGAGAGGCCTAGCGGGAGTCCCGAGCAGTACTTC	CATSRERPSGSPEQYF
-	TRBV5-1	-	TRBJ2-6	TGCGCCAGCAGCCCCCGGACGGCTGGGGCCAACGTCCTGACTTTC	CASSPRTAGANVLTF
-	TRBV6-1	-	TRBJ1-1	TGTGCCAGCAGTGAAAACCCTAACACTGAAGCTTTCTTT	CASSENPNTEAFF
-	TRBV11-3	-	TRBJ2-5	TGTGCCAGCAGCTCAATTTGGGACAATGAGACCCAGTACTTC	CASSSIWDNETQYF
-	TRBV5-1	-	TRBJ1-1	TGCGCCAGCAGCTTGGCCGGTGGCGACACTGAAGCTTTCTTT	CASSLAGGDTEAFF
-	TRBV6-5	-	TRBJ2-2	TGTGCCAGCAGTTTTTGGGGGACAAACACCGGGGAGCTGTTTTTT	CASSFWGTNTGELFF
-	TRBV4-2	TRBD2	TRBJ2-3	TGTGCCAGCAGCCAAGTCGGGGGGGGCCGCGTTGATACGCAGTATTTT	CASSQVGGGRVDTQYF
-	TRBV30	TRBD1	TRBJ1-2	TGTGCCGGCAGTGGGGACAGCCGTTTTGGCTACACCTTC	CAGSGDSRFGYTF
once	TRBV9	-	TRBJ1-4	TGTGCCAGCAGCGTAGGTCAGGGTCAATGGGAAAAACTGTTTTTT	CASSVGQGQWEKLFF
-	TRBV5-6	-	TRBJ2-5	TGTGCCAGCAGCCCTAGCCTGGGAGGGGGCCAAGAGACCCAGTACTTC	CASSPSLGGGQETQYF
-	TRBV2	-	TRBJ2-7	TGTGCCAGCAGTCTAGCCCACGAGCAGTACTTC	CASSLAHEQYF
-	TRBV5-4	-	TRBJ2-7	TGTGCCAGCAGCTTGCCTTTCACTATGGGGACTTCCTACGAGCAGTACTTC	CASSLPFTMGTSYEQYF
-	TRBV5-8	TRBD1	TRBJ2-5	TGTGCCAGCAGCGCGGGGACAGGTGGTCAAGAGACCCAGTACTTC	CASSAGTGGQETQYF
once	TRBV19	-	TRBJ2-4	TGTGCCAGTAGTGGCTCAGGGTTTGTCAAAAACATTCAGTACTTC	CASSGSGFVKNIQYF
-	TRBV7-9	-	TRBJ1-3	TGTGCCAGCAGCTCCGGGACAACTGGAAACACCATATATTTT	CASSSGTTGNTIYF
few	TRBV18	TRBD2	TRBJ2-2	TGTGCCAGCTCACTCCCGGGGGGAACCGGGGAGCTGTTTTTT	CASSLPGGTGELFF
-	TRBV7-9	TRBD2	TRBJ2-1	TGTGCCAGCAGCTTAGCCGCCAGACTAGCGGGTTACAATGAGCAGTTCTTC	CASSLAARLAGYNEQFF
few	TRBV7-6	-	TRBJ1-2	TGTGCCAGCAGCTTAGACAAAGGCTATGGCTACACCTTC	CASSLDKGYGYTF
few	TRBV2	TRBD1	TRBJ1-2	TGTGCCAGCAGCCAAGGCGACAGGGCGGCGGGCTACACCTTC	CASSQGDRAAGYTF